The 17 T cell receptor beta chains reported below all come from one sample, sequenced in a study of OX40 agonist ivuxolimab in advanced cancers. Libraries were prepared through the immunoSEQ multiplex PCR assay. TCRdb's version of the immuneACCESS table is confined to in-frame rearrangements and falls short of the full clone set. An unresolved V gene accounts for under half of the shortfall where checked; the remainder is of unknown origin. This sample holds 100,000 to 150,000 clones; 85% to 95% were observed only once. More than 0.7% of the sample rests with the top ten. The sample here was CD4+ or CD8+ T cells sorted from blood, taken in a trial of the OX40 agonist ivuxolimab. The receptors come from an adult with an advanced solid tumor such as melanoma, head and neck, liver or kidney cancer.

The genes are TRBV28 and TRBJ2-1, with 11 positions matching TRBD2. From germline, CDR1 is MDHEN and CDR2 SYDVKM. V trimming: 4 bases; J trimming: 7 bases; junction bases outside the gene matches: 9. CDR3 length: 16 residues. The CDR3 loop is CASSSIAGGPYNEQFF. CDR3 DNA: TGTGCCAGCAGTTCCATAGCGGGAGGGCCTTATAATGAGCAGTTCTTC.

The V call is TRBV11-2, the J call TRBJ2-3; D unclear. Germline CDR1 is SGHAT and CDR2 is FQNNGV. CDR3 length equals 13 residues. The V gene lost 1 base and the J gene lost 5 bases, with 7 bases spanning the gap. The CDR3, as DNA: TGTGCCAGCAGCTTAGGACAAGTAGATACGCAGTATTTT. It codes for CASSLGQVDTQYF.

The chain couples TRBV5-1 to TRBJ2-5; 8 bases align to TRBD2. In germline, CDR1 is SGHRS, CDR2 YFSETQ. Germline trimming cut 4 bases from V and 2 bases from J; bases unmatched to any gene: 10. There are 16 residues in the CDR3. CDR3 sequence reads: CASSRSRASGQETQYF. CDR3 sequence (DNA): TGCGCCAGCAGCAGGTCTAGGGCTAGCGGGCAAGAGACCCAGTACTTC.

CDR3 region: CASSLRLAGTDTQYF. The CDR3 nucleotides are TGTGCCAGCAGCTTACGACTAGCAGGGACAGATACGCAGTATTTT. The V gene is TRBV7-8, the J gene TRBJ2-3, with TRBD2 matching 7 bases. CDR3 length equals 15 residues. J lost 3 bases, V lost 2 bases, and 5 bases had no gene match. Germline CDR1 is SGHVS and CDR2 is FQNEAQ.

This clone was recorded once. V usage is TRBV28 and J usage is TRBJ1-5; D remains unclear. Germline CDR1 MDHEN, CDR2 SYDVKM. V lost 8 bases and J lost 3, with 17 bases in between. The CDR3 contains 15 residues. CDR3 sequence reads: CASETGDVANQPQHF. The CDR3 bases are TGTGCCAGCGAGACGGGAGACGTAGCCAATCAGCCCCAGCATTTT.

The chain combines TRBV15 with TRBJ2-6; 9 bases are a match to TRBD2. J gave up 4 bases and V 3 bases, and 19 bases lay outside the gene matches. CDR3 size: 21 residues. CDR1 and CDR2 from the germline V gene are LNHNV and YYDKDF (reference sequence). As DNA, the CDR3 is TGTGCCACCAGCAGCCTCGGGGGTCTGGCGGGAGGGCTTGCGGGGGCCAACGTCCTGACTTTC. This gives the protein CATSSLGGLAGGLAGANVLTF.

The chain is built from TRBV28 and TRBJ1-4, with 7 bases that match TRBD1. The germline gives CDR1 MDHEN, CDR2 SYDVKM. The CDR3 is 15 residues long. V lost 7 bases to trimming and J lost 4 bases; unmatched junction nucleotides: 9. DNA for the CDR3: TGTGCCAGCACAACAACAGGGGCTATTAATGAAAAACTGTTTTTT. Translating gives CASTTTGAINEKLFF.

This clone was recorded once. The V and J genes are TRBV6-6 and TRBJ2-7; 13 bases fit TRBD2. The CDR3 sequence is 15 residues long. V dropped 7 bases and J dropped 4; count of bases not matched to a gene: 7. The germline gives CDR1 MNHNY, CDR2 SVGAGI (reference sequence). In nucleotides, the CDR3 is TGTGCCAGCACCTACTCACTAGCGGGAGGGTACGAGCAGTACTTC. Protein: CASTYSLAGGYEQYF.

The V gene is TRBV28, the J gene TRBJ1-2; TRBD1 aligns across 9 bases. The CDR3 is 16 amino acids. V trimming: 6 bases; J trimming: 3 bases; junction bases outside the gene matches: 11. Germline V CDR1 and CDR2: MDHEN, SYDVKM. CDR3 sequence: CASSMRTGAFYYGYTF. In nucleotides, the CDR3 is TGTGCCAGCAGCATGCGGACAGGGGCGTTCTACTATGGCTACACCTTC.

J is TRBJ2-1 and V is TRBV28; tentatively, D is TRBD1 (5 bases). V was clipped by 7 bases and J by 1 base, with 5 bases between them. The CDR3 sequence is 12 residues long. Germline assignment: CDR1 MDHEN and CDR2 SYDVKM. The CDR3 coding sequence is TGTGCCAGCACAGGGTCCTACAATGAGCAGTTCTTC. This sequence encodes CASTGSYNEQFF.

To note about this clone: One end of the junction is discordant with germline, which a read error may explain. The chain employs TRBV5-1 and TRBJ2-1; TRBD2 matches at 8 bases. This CDR3 comprises 12 residues. The germline gives CDR1 SGHRS, CDR2 YFSETQ. The CDR3 region is CARRAGGDEQFF. DNA for the CDR3: TGCGCCCGCAGGGCCGGGGGGGATGAGCAGTTCTTC.

This clone was detected only a few times. CDR3 sequence: CASSPYGGESNTEAFF. DNA for the CDR3: TGTGCCAGCTCACCTTACGGCGGGGAATCCAACACTGAAGCTTTCTTT. This chain connects TRBV18 to TRBJ1-1; D is undetermined. Germline CDR1 reads KGHSH; CDR2 reads LQKENI. This CDR3 has 16 residues. Trimming shortened V by 3 bases and J by 2 bases, and 16 bases separated the two germline ends.

V is TRBV18 and J is TRBJ1-1; D possibly corresponds to TRBD1 (6 bases). Germline V CDR1 and CDR2: KGHSH, LQKENI. This CDR3 comprises 17 residues. The V end was cut by 0 bases, the J end by 6 bases, with 20 bases between. The CDR3 loop is CASSPPRGDLNNAEAFF. In DNA, the CDR3 is TGTGCCAGCTCACCACCGAGGGGGGACCTAAATAACGCTGAAGCTTTCTTT.

The chain has TRBV4-3 and TRBJ1-6; 7 positions match TRBD1. The CDR3 has 16 amino acids. Germline V CDR1 and CDR2: LGHNA, YSLEER. With V trimmed by 4 bases and J by 9 bases, 12 bases remained unmatched. CDR3 in DNA: TGCGCCAGCAGCCGACAGGGTCTAGTGGTGGGTTCACCCCTCCACTTT. Translating gives CASSRQGLVVGSPLHF.

This chain links TRBV6-5 with TRBJ2-2; 7 positions match TRBD1. With V trimmed by 2 bases and J by 6 bases, 6 bases remained unmatched. The CDR3 runs 15 residues. From germline, CDR1 is MNHEY and CDR2 SVGAGI. CDR3 in amino acids: CASSYTGTVAGELFF. The CDR3 DNA sequence: TGTGCCAGCAGTTACACCGGGACAGTAGCCGGGGAGCTGTTTTTT.

The table lists this clone with a count of one. The chain has TRBV6-5 and TRBJ2-1, with 13 bases lining up with TRBD2. Germline CDR1 MNHEY, CDR2 SVGAGI. The CDR3 totals 15 residues. Trimming took 7 bases from V and 8 from J; bases not matched to a gene: 8. The CDR3 bases are TGTGCCAGCACCGGAGGGACTAGCGGGATTGATGAGCAGTTCTTC. It codes for CASTGGTSGIDEQFF.

The chain employs TRBV6-1 and TRBJ2-3; 9 bases align to TRBD2. CDR3 length: 15 amino acids. Germline V gene data show CDR1 as MNHNS and CDR2 as SASEGT. V trimming: 5 bases; J trimming: 6 bases; junction bases outside the gene matches: 9. The CDR3 DNA reads as TGTGCCAGCAGTTTCGTAGCGGGGGCAGGGGATACGCAGTATTTT. This translates into CASSFVAGAGDTQYF.